Below, 4 T cell receptor beta chains from the same sample are listed, as sequenced in a study of response to subunit inactivated influenza vaccine. Each CDR3 protein gets one entry after TCRdb re-called the RT-PCR reads with MiXCR. The data contain roughly 700,000 distinct CDR3 sequences, about 15% of them seen just once; the ten biggest clones take up roughly 10%. The source material was PBMCs from blood, sampled 11 to 12 days after vaccination. The receptors shown here come from a man between 50 and 59 years old who received an inactivated influenza vaccine.

This sequence joins TRBV5-1 and TRBJ2-7; TRBD1 is a possible D gene (6 bases). V was pared by 4 bases and J by 4 bases, with 15 bases between. The CDR3 spans 14 residues. The V gene's germline CDR1 is SGHRS and CDR2 YFSETQ. DNA of the CDR3: TGCGCCAGCAGCGGGGGCCAGCGTCGGTACGAGCAGTACTTC. It codes for CASSGGQRRYEQYF. The full variable domain, its missing parts supplied by reference TRBV5-1 and TRBJ2-7, is KAGVTQTPRYLIKTRGQQVTLSCSPISGHRSVSWYQQTPGQGLQFLFEYFSETQRNKGNFPGRFSGRQFSNSRSEMNVSTLELGDSALYLCASSGGQRRYEQYFGPGTRLTVT.

This chain links TRBV12-3 or TRBV12-4 with TRBJ1-2, with a tentative D call TRBD1 (5 bases). V gave up 3 bases and J gave up 1 base, with 12 bases separating them. The CDR3 loop spans 15 amino acids. The CDR3 DNA is TGTGCCAGCAGTTTTTTTGGACATTATAACTATGGCTACACCTTC. Translation gives CASSFFGHYNYGYTF.

The table lists this clonotype with many counts. Compared with germline, one end of the junction differs, possibly owing to a read error. The chain has TRBV10-3 and TRBJ2-7; the D is unclear. Germline V gene lookup returns CDR1 ENHRY and CDR2 SYGVKD. The CDR3 consists of 12 residues. This chain's CDR3 is CATSERTYEQYF. The CDR3 nucleotides are TGTGCCACCAGTGAACGGACCTACGAGCAGTACTTC.

In its sample, this clonotype was seen a few times. The rearrangement joins TRBV7-6 to TRBJ2-1; D might be TRBD2 (5 bases). Deletions cut 2 bases from V and 8 bases from J, with 10 bases between. This CDR3 contains 13 residues. Germline CDR1 SGHVS, CDR2 FNYEAQ. CDR3 sequence: CASSLSSSHEQFF. The CDR3 DNA reads TGTGCCAGCAGCTTATCTTCTAGCCATGAGCAGTTCTTC.